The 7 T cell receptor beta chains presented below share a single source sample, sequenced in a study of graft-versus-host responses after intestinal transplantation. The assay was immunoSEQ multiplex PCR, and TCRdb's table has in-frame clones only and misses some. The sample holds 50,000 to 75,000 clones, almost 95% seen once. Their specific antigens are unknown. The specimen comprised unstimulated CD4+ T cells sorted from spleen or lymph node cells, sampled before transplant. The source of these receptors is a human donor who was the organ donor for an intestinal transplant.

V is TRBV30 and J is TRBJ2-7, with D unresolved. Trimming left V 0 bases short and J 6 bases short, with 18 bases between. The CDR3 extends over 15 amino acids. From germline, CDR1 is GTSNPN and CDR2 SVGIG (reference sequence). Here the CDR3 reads CAWSVAHLSAREQYF. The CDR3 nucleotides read TGTGCCTGGAGTGTCGCCCACCTGTCTGCGCGCGAGCAGTACTTC.

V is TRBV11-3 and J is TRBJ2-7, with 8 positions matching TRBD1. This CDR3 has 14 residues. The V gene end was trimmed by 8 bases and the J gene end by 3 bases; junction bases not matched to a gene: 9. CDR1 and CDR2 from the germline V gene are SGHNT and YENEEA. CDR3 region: CASLARQGIYEQYF. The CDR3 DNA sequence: TGTGCCAGCCTCGCCCGACAGGGGATCTACGAGCAGTACTTC.

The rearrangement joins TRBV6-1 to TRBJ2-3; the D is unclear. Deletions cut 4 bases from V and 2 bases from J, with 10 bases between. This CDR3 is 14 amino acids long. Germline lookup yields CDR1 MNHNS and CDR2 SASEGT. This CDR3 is CASSVRLFTDTQYF. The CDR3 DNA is TGTGCCAGCAGTGTTCGTCTCTTCACAGATACGCAGTATTTT.

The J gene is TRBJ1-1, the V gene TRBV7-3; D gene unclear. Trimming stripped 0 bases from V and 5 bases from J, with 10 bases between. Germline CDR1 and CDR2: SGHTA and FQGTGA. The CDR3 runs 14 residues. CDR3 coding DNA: TGTGCCAGCAGCTTAACAGGAGGGTGGACTGAAGCTTTCTTT. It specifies CASSLTGGWTEAFF.

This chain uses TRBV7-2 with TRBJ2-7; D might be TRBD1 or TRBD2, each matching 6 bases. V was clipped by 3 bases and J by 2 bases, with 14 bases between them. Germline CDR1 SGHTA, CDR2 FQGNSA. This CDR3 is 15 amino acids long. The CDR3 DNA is TGTGCCAGCAGCTTTAAGGGGGGCCAAACCTACGAGCAGTACTTC. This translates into CASSFKGGQTYEQYF.

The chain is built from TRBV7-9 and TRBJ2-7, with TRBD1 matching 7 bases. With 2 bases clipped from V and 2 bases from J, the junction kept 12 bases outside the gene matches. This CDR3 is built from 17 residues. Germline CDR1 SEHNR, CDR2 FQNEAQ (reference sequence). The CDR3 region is CASSLTGAKDSTYEQYF. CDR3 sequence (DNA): TGTGCCAGCAGCTTAACAGGGGCCAAAGATTCAACCTACGAGCAGTACTTC.

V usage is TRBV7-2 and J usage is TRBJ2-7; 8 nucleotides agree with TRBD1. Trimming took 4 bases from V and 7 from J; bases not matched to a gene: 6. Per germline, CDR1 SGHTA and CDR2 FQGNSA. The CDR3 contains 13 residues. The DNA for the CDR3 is TGTGCCAGCAGCTCAGGACAGGGTTTGGAGCAGTACTTC. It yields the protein CASSSGQGLEQYF.